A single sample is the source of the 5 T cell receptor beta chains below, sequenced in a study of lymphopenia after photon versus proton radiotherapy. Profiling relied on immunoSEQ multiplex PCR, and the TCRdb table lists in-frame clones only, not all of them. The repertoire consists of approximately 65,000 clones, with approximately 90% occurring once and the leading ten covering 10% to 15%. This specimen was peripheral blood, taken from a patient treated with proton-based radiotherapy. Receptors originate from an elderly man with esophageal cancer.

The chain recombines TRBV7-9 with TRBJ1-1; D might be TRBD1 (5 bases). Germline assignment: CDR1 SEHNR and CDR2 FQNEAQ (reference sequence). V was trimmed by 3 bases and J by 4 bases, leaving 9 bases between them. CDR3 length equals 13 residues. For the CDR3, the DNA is TGTGCCAGCAGCTTCCGGGACCGCACTGAAGCTTTCTTT. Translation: CASSFRDRTEAFF.

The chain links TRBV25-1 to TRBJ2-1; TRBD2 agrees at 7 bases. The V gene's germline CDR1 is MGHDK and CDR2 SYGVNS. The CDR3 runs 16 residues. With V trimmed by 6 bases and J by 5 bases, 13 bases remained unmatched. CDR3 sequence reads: CASRSAKGGSHNEQFF. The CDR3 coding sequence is TGTGCCAGCAGGTCCGCAAAGGGCGGGAGCCACAATGAGCAGTTCTTC.

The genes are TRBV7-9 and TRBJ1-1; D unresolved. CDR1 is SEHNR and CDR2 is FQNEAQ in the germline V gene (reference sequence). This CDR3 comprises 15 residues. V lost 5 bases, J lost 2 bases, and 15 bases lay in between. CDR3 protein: CASSPRGILNTEAFF. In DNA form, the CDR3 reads TGTGCCAGCAGCCCACGGGGTATTCTTAACACTGAAGCTTTCTTT.

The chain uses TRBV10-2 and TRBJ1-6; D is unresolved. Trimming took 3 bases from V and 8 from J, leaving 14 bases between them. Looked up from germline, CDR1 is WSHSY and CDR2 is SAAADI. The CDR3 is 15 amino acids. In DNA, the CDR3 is TGCGCCAGCAGTGATAGGGCCGTGAGGGATTCACCCCTCCACTTT. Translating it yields CASSDRAVRDSPLHF.

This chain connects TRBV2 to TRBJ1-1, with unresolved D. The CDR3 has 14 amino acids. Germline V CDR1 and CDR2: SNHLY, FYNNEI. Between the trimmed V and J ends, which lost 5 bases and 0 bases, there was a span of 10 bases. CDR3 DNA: TGTGCCAGCAGTTTCTCCTTTCTGAACACTGAAGCTTTCTTT. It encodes CASSFSFLNTEAFF.